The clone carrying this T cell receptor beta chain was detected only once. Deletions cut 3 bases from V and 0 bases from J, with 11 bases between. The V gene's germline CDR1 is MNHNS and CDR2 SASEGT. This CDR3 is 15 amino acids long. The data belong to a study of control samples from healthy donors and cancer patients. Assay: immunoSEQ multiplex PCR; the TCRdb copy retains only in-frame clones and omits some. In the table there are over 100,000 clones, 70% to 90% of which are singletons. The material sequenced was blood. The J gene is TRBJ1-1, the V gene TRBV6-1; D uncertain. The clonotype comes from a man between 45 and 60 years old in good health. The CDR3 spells CASSDQAYMNTEAFF. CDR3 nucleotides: TGTGCCAGCAGTGATCAGGCGTACATGAACACTGAAGCTTTCTTT.